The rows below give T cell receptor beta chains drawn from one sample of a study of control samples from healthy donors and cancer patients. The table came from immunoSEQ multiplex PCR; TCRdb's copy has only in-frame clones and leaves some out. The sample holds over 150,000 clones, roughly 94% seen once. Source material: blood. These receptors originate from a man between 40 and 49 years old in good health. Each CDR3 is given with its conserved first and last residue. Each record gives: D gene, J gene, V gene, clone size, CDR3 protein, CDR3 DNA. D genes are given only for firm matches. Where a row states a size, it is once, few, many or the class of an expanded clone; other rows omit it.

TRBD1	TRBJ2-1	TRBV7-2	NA	CASSLGTGGKGVQFF	TGTGCCAGCAGCTTAGGTACAGGGGGGAAAGGGGTGCAGTTCTTC
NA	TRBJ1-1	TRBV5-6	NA	CASSLWLNTEAFF	TGTGCCAGCAGCTTGTGGTTGAACACTGAAGCTTTCTTT
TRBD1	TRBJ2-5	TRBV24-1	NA	CATSSGTGGSETQYF	TGTGCCACCAGTTCCGGGACAGGGGGTTCAGAGACCCAGTACTTC
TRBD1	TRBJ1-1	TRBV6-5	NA	CASKSGTGPEAFF	TGTGCCTCAAAATCCGGGACAGGGCCCGAAGCTTTCTTT
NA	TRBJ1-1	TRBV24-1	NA	CATSDSDRTGEAFF	TGTGCCACCAGTGATTCTGACAGGACTGGTGAAGCTTTCTTT
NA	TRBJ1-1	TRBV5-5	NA	CASSLPPGGATEAFF	TGTGCCAGCAGCTTGCCTCCAGGAGGGGCCACTGAAGCTTTCTTT
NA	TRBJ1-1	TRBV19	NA	CASVTGPLGTEAFF	TGTGCCAGTGTGACCGGGCCCCTGGGGACTGAAGCTTTCTTT
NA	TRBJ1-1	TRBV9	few	CASRGAGATEAFF	TGTGCCAGCAGGGGCGCGGGGGCCACTGAAGCTTTCTTT
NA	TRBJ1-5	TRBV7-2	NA	CASSYLRDQPQHF	TGTGCCAGCAGCTACCTGCGAGATCAGCCCCAGCATTTT
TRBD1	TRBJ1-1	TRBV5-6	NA	CASSPGQGNTEAFF	TGTGCCAGCAGCCCGGGACAGGGAAACACTGAAGCTTTCTTT
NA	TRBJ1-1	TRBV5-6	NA	CASSSFRATMNTEAFF	TGTGCCAGCAGCTCTTTCCGGGCCACTATGAACACTGAAGCTTTCTTT
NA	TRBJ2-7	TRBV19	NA	CASRDRTYEQYF	TGTGCCAGTAGGGACAGAACCTACGAGCAGTACTTC
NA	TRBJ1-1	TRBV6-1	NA	CASSDNLNTEAFF	TGTGCCAGCAGTGATAACTTGAACACTGAAGCTTTCTTT
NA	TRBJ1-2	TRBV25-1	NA	CASSPQGRNGYTF	TGTGCCAGCAGCCCCCAGGGGCGAAATGGCTACACCTTC
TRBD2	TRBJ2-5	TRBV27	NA	CASSLGGEGETQYF	TGTGCCAGCAGTTTAGGAGGGGAGGGGGAGACCCAGTACTTC
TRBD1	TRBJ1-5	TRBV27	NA	CASSFGPSGTATQPQHF	TGTGCCAGCAGTTTTGGGCCCTCCGGGACAGCCACTCAGCCCCAGCATTTT
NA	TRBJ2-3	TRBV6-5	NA	CASSLVGGTDTQYF	TGTGCCAGCAGCCTTGTGGGGGGCACAGATACGCAGTATTTT
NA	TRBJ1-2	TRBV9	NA	CASSPRGYRDGYGYTF	TGTGCCAGCAGCCCCCGGGGGTACAGGGACGGATATGGCTACACCTTC
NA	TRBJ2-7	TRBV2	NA	CASSESRPGSYEQYF	TGTGCCAGCAGTGAAAGTCGTCCAGGAAGCTACGAGCAGTACTTC
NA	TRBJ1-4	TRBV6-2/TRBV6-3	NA	CASSHRRAGDEKLFF	TGTGCCAGCAGCCACCGACGGGCAGGGGATGAAAAACTGTTTTTT
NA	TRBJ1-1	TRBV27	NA	CASRHSQGSGTEAFF	TGTGCCAGCAGACACTCGCAGGGTAGTGGCACTGAAGCTTTCTTT
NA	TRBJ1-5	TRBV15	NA	CATSRGGRGFDQPQHF	TGTGCCACCAGCAGAGGGGGTCGGGGATTTGATCAGCCCCAGCATTTT
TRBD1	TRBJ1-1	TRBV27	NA	CASSLLPGQGSTEAFF	TGTGCCAGCAGTTTATTACCGGGACAGGGGTCCACTGAAGCTTTCTTT
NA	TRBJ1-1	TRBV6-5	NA	CASSYYSGDEAFF	TGTGCCAGCAGTTACTACTCGGGGGACGAAGCTTTCTTT
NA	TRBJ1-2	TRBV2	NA	CASSGKVANYGYTF	TGTGCCAGCAGTGGTAAGGTCGCTAACTATGGCTACACCTTC
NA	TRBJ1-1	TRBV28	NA	CASSLRARAPEAFF	TGTGCCAGCAGTTTAAGGGCCAGGGCCCCTGAAGCTTTCTTT
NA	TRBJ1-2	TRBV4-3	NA	CASSQDRITAVYGYTF	TGCGCCAGCAGCCAAGATCGGATAACGGCCGTCTATGGCTACACCTTC
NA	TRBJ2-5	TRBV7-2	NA	CASSGRGPGETQYF	TGTGCCAGCAGCGGACGGGGCCCCGGGGAAACCCAGTACTTC
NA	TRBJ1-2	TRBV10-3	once	CAISAIDSPNYGYTF	TGTGCCATCAGTGCCATCGACAGCCCCAACTATGGCTACACCTTC
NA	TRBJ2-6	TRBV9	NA	CASSAAYANVLTF	TGTGCCAGCAGCGCCGCATACGCCAACGTCCTGACTTTC
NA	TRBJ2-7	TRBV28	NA	CASSPRGHPYEQYF	TGTGCCAGCAGTCCCCGGGGACACCCCTACGAGCAGTACTTC
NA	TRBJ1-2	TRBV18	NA	CASSPPLAGPDGYTF	TGTGCCAGCTCACCACCTCTCGCGGGGCCGGATGGCTACACCTTC
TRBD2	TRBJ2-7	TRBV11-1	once	CASSLNPGGPYEQYF	TGTGCCAGCAGCTTGAATCCGGGGGGGCCCTACGAGCAGTACTTC
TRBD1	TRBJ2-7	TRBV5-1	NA	CASSFVRDSYEQYF	TGCGCCAGCAGCTTCGTCCGGGACAGCTACGAGCAGTACTTC
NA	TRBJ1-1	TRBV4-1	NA	CASSQGRAREAFF	TGCGCCAGCAGCCAGGGACGGGCACGGGAAGCTTTCTTT
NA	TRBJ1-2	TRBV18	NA	CASSPAGALYGYTF	TGTGCCAGCTCACCGGCAGGGGCCCTCTATGGCTACACCTTC
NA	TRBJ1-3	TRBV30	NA	CAWSVGTTAGNTIYF	TGTGCCTGGAGTGTGGGGACCACGGCTGGAAACACCATATATTTT
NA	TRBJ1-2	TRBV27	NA	CASSLSHSYGYTF	TGTGCCAGCAGTTTATCCCACAGCTATGGCTACACCTTC
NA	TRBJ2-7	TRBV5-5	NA	CASSLGLAFTYEQYF	TGTGCCAGCAGCTTGGGGCTAGCGTTTACCTACGAGCAGTACTTC
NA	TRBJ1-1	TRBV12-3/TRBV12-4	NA	CASSFQAETEAFF	TGTGCCAGCAGTTTTCAGGCCGAGACTGAAGCTTTCTTT
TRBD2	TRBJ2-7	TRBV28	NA	CASRYGLAGSYEQYF	TGTGCCAGCAGATATGGCCTAGCGGGGAGCTACGAGCAGTACTTC
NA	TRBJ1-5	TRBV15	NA	CATSRDPGQPQHF	TGTGCCACCAGCAGAGATCCAGGGCAGCCCCAGCATTTT
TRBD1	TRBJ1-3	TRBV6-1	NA	CASSEWPTGGASGNTIYF	TGTGCCAGCAGTGAATGGCCCACAGGGGGCGCTTCTGGAAACACCATATATTTT
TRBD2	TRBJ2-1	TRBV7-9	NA	CASSLAGGFDEQFF	TGTGCCAGCTCCCTAGCGGGGGGGTTCGATGAGCAGTTCTTC
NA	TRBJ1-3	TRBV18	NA	CASSLSRTVASGNTIYF	TGTGCCAGCTCACTTTCCCGGACAGTAGCCTCTGGAAACACCATATATTTT
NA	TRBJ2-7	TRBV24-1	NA	CATSDRGSYEQYF	TGTGCCACCAGTGATAGGGGATCCTACGAGCAGTACTTC
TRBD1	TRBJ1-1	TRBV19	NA	CASSTITGGSAEAFF	TGTGCCAGTAGTACAATCACAGGGGGCTCGGCTGAAGCTTTCTTT
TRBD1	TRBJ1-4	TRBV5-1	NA	CASSLVGQGGEKLFF	TGCGCCAGCAGCTTGGTCGGGCAGGGGGGTGAAAAACTGTTTTTT
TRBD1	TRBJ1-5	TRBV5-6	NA	CASSFGQGSQPQHF	TGTGCCAGCAGCTTTGGACAGGGATCGCAGCCCCAGCATTTT
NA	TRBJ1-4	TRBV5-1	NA	CASSLAADNEKLFF	TGCGCCAGCAGCTTAGCAGCAGATAATGAAAAACTGTTTTTT
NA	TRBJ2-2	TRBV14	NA	CASSQDIGLGTGELFF	TGTGCCAGCAGCCAAGATATCGGGTTAGGCACCGGGGAGCTGTTTTTT
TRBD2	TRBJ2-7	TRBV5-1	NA	CASKLVAGDYEQYF	TGCGCCAGCAAATTGGTAGCGGGGGACTACGAGCAGTACTTC
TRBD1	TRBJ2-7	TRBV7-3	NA	CASSVGQGDSYEQYF	TGTGCCAGCAGCGTAGGACAGGGGGACTCCTACGAGCAGTACTTC